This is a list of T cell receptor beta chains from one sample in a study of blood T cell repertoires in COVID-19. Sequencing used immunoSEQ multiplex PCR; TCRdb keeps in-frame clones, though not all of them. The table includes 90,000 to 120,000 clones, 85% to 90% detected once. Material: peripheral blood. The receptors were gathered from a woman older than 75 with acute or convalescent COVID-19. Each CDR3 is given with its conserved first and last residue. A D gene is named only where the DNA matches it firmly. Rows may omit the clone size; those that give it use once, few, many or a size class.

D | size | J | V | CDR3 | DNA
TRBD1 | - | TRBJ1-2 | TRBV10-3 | CAINPTGGNYGYTF | TGTGCCATCAACCCGACAGGGGGGAACTATGGCTACACCTTC
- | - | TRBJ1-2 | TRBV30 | CAWSVREGSNYGYTF | TGTGCCTGGAGTGTAAGGGAGGGGTCTAACTATGGCTACACCTTC
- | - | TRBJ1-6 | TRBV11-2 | CASTPAAASNSPLHF | TGTGCCAGCACCCCCGCGGCGGCGAGTAATTCACCCCTCCACTTT
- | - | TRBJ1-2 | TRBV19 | CASSGFLGYTF | TGTGCCAGTAGCGGGTTCCTAGGCTACACCTTC
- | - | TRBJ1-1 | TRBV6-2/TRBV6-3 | CASSLILNTEAFF | TGTGCCAGCAGTCTAATCTTGAACACTGAAGCTTTCTTT
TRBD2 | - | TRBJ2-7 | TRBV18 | CASSPLAGGPEQYF | TGTGCCAGCTCACCGCTAGCGGGGGGGCCTGAGCAGTACTTC
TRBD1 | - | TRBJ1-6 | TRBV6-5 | CASSYTGGNNSPLHF | TGTGCCAGCAGTTACACAGGGGGCAACAATTCACCCCTCCACTTT
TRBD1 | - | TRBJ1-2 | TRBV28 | CASSLPDRVNGYTF | TGTGCCAGCAGCCTCCCCGACAGGGTTAATGGCTACACCTTC
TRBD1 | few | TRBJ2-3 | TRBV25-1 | CASGQGGQDTQYF | TGTGCCTCTGGACAGGGTGGCCAAGATACGCAGTATTTT
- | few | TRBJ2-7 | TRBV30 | CAWSRNVQGEQYF | TGTGCCTGGAGTCGGAACGTACAGGGCGAGCAGTACTTC
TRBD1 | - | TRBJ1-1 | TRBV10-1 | CASSDTGTGAEAFF | TGCGCCAGCAGTGATACCGGGACAGGGGCTGAAGCTTTCTTT
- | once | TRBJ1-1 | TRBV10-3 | CAISWGRDTEAFF | TGTGCCATCAGCTGGGGGAGGGACACTGAAGCTTTCTTT
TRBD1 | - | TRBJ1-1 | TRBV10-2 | CASGMDRGGTEAFF | TGCGCCAGCGGAATGGACAGGGGGGGTACTGAAGCTTTCTTT
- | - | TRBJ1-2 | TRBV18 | CASSSVGLNYGYTF | TGTGCCAGCTCCTCGGTGGGCCTTAACTATGGCTACACCTTC
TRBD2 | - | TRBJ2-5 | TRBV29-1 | CSVEGAGGRETQYF | TGCAGCGTTGAAGGAGCGGGGGGGAGAGAGACCCAGTACTTC
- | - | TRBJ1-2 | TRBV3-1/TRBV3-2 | CASSQERTLAYGYTF | TGTGCCAGCAGCCAAGAGAGGACCCTAGCGTATGGCTACACCTTC
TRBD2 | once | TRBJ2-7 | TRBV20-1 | CSASLAGAYEQYF | TGCAGTGCTAGTTTGGCGGGGGCCTACGAGCAGTACTTC
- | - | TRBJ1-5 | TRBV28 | CASSLLTGEYSNQPQHF | TGTGCCAGCAGTTTATTGACAGGAGAGTATAGCAATCAGCCCCAGCATTTT
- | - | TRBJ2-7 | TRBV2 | CASSPRTVGEQYF | TGTGCCAGCAGTCCTCGGACAGTAGGCGAGCAGTACTTC
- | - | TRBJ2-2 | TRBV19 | CASSIDPGSGELFF | TGTGCCAGTAGTATAGATCCGGGGAGTGGGGAGCTGTTTTTT
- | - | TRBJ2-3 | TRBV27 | CASSLSRADTQYF | TGTGCCAGCAGTTTATCACGGGCAGATACGCAGTATTTT
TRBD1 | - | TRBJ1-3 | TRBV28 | CASSLGGWDSSGNTIYF | TGTGCCAGCAGTTTAGGGGGATGGGACAGCTCTGGAAACACCATATATTTT
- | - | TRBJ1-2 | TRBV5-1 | CASTRESSGNYGYTF | TGCGCCAGCACCCGGGAAAGCTCCGGGAACTATGGCTACACCTTC
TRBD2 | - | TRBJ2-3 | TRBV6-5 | CASSYKSGGATDTQYF | TGTGCCAGCAGTTACAAAAGCGGGGGGGCGACAGATACGCAGTATTTT
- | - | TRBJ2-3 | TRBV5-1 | CASSLGTVTDTQYF | TGCGCCAGCAGCTTGGGGACAGTCACAGATACGCAGTATTTT
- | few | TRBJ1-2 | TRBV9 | CASSGLAVNYGYTF | TGTGCCAGCAGCGGTCTGGCGGTGAACTATGGCTACACCTTC
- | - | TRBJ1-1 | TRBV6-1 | CASSEMRTEAFF | TGTGCCAGCAGTGAAATGAGGACTGAAGCTTTCTTT
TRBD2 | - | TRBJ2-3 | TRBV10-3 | CAINSVQAGGNTDTQYF | TGTGCCATCAATAGTGTGCAAGCGGGGGGGAACACAGATACGCAGTATTTT
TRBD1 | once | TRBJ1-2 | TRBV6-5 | CATGFSGTGNYGYTF | TGTGCCACTGGGTTTTCCGGGACAGGCAATTATGGCTACACCTTC
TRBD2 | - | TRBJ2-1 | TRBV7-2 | CASSQGWAGGHNEQFF | TGTGCCAGCAGTCAGGGGTGGGCGGGGGGTCACAATGAGCAGTTCTTC
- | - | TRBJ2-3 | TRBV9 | CASSVDHSTLSDTQYF | TGTGCCAGCAGCGTAGATCACAGCACTTTGTCAGATACGCAGTATTTT
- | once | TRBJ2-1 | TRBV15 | CATSRDLTTTTHEQFF | TGTGCCACCAGCAGAGATCTAACTACCACTACCCATGAGCAGTTCTTC
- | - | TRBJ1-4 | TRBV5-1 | CASSLAGRNEKLFF | TGCGCCAGCAGCTTGGCCGGCAGGAATGAAAAACTGTTTTTT
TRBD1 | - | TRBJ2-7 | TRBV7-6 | CASSYGTGTAEQYF | TGTGCCAGCAGCTACGGGACAGGTACGGCCGAGCAGTACTTC
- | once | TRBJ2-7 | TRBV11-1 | CASSLPRGSGYEQYF | TGTGCCAGCAGCTTACCCAGGGGATCGGGCTACGAGCAGTACTTC
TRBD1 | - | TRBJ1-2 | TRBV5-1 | CASSLEDRVDGYTF | TGCGCCAGCAGCTTGGAGGACAGGGTTGATGGCTACACCTTC
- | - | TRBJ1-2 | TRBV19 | CASSRTPNYGYTF | TGTGCCAGTAGTAGGACACCAAACTATGGCTACACCTTC
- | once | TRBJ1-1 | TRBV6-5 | CASSYPPTYRNTEAFF | TGTGCCAGCAGTTACCCTCCGACCTACAGGAACACTGAAGCTTTCTTT
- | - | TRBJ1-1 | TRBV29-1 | CSVASQGTRGFF | TGCAGCGTTGCCTCCCAGGGGACGAGGGGTTTCTTT
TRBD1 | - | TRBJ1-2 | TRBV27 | CASSRTGKNYGYTF | TGTGCCAGCAGTCGGACAGGGAAGAACTATGGCTACACCTTC
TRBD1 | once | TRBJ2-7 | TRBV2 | CASSGQGAGEQYF | TGTGCCAGCAGTGGACAGGGGGCGGGGGAGCAGTACTTC
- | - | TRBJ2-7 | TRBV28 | CASSFPRGTWNYEQYF | TGTGCCAGCAGTTTCCCGAGGGGGACATGGAACTACGAGCAGTACTTC